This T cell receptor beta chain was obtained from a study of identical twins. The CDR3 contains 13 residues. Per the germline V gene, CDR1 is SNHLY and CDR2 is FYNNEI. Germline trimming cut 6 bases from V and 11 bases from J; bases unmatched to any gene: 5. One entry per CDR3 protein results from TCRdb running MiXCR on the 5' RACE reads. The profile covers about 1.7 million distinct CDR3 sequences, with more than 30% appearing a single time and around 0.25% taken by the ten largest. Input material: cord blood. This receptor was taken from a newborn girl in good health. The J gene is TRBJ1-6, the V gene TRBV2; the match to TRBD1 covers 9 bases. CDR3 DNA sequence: TGTGCCAGCAGGGGACAGGGCAATCCACCCCTCCACTTT. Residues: CASRGQGNPPLHF.